Listed below are T cell receptor beta chains from one sample, sequenced in a study of blood T cell repertoires in COVID-19. Clones were sequenced by immunoSEQ multiplex PCR, and TCRdb holds only the in-frame ones, with some missing. The sample lists tens of thousands of clones; roughly 86% were seen once. The sequencing sample was made of peripheral blood. These receptors all come from a man in his sixties or seventies with acute or convalescent COVID-19. Both conserved end residues are part of each CDR3. A D gene is named only where the DNA matches it firmly. Expanded clones get a size class; other rows say once, few or many, or leave the size out.

>TRBJ2-7|.|.|TRBV10-3
TGTGCCATCAGTGAAGGAGCTCCCTACGAGCAGTACTTC
CAISEGAPYEQYF
>TRBJ1-2|.|.|TRBV28
TGTGCCAGCAGTTTAGGGGGGGGCTATGGCTACACCTTC
CASSLGGGYGYTF
>TRBJ2-1|TRBD2|once|TRBV7-2
TGTGCCAGCTTGAATTGGGGGACTAGCGGATACAATGAGCAGTTCTTC
CASLNWGTSGYNEQFF
>TRBJ1-4|.|.|TRBV7-9
TGTGCCAGCATCGGGTGGCGGGTTAATGAAAAACTGTTTTTT
CASIGWRVNEKLFF
>TRBJ1-2|.|.|TRBV15
TGTGCCACCAGCAGAGACAGGCTGGGTGGCTACACCTTC
CATSRDRLGGYTF
>TRBJ1-5|.|.|TRBV10-3
TGTGCCATCAGTGAGTCCAGGGATTCGCAGCCCCAGCATTTT
CAISESRDSQPQHF
>TRBJ2-1|TRBD1|.|TRBV6-2/TRBV6-3
TGTGCCAGCAGTGCCCCATACGACACGCTGGGACAGAGCTCCTACAATGAGCAGTTCTTC
CASSAPYDTLGQSSYNEQFF
>TRBJ1-1|TRBD1|few|TRBV6-5
TGTGCCAGCAGGACGCCGGGACAGGGGAATGAAGCTTTCTTT
CASRTPGQGNEAFF
>TRBJ2-2|.|.|TRBV19
TGTGCCAGTAGTCCTCAAGGCGGGACTTCTGGGGAGCTGTTTTTT
CASSPQGGTSGELFF
>TRBJ1-1|.|.|TRBV5-1
TGCGCCAGCACCCAGGTGGGGAGCACTGAAGCTTTCTTT
CASTQVGSTEAFF
>TRBJ2-5|TRBD1|once|TRBV11-1
TGTGCCAGCACCTCGGACAGGGGTGAGACCCAGTACTTC
CASTSDRGETQYF
>TRBJ2-2|.|.|TRBV7-2
TGTGCCAGCAGCTTAGCGGTGACAGCGAACACCGGGGAGCTGTTTTTT
CASSLAVTANTGELFF
>TRBJ1-6|.|.|TRBV7-2
TGTGCCAGCAGCTTAGCTCGGGATAATTCACCCCTCCACTTT
CASSLARDNSPLHF
>TRBJ1-2|TRBD1|.|TRBV5-6
TGTGCCAGCAGCTTGGGACAGGGGGCGTGGGGCTACACCTTC
CASSLGQGAWGYTF
>TRBJ2-3|TRBD2|.|TRBV5-8
TGTGCCAGCAGCCTCGGACTAGCGGGAGCCACAGATACGCAGTATTTT
CASSLGLAGATDTQYF
>TRBJ1-5|TRBD1|.|TRBV7-8
TGTGCCAGCAGCTTAGGTTGGGGGACAGAAATAGATCAGCCCCAGCATTTT
CASSLGWGTEIDQPQHF
>TRBJ2-7|.|.|TRBV28
TGTGCCAGCAGTTCCCCATCCGGGACTCACCCCTACGAGCAGTACTTC
CASSSPSGTHPYEQYF
>TRBJ1-1|.|.|TRBV30
TGTGCCTGGAGTGAGGGAGGCACTGAAGCTTTCTTT
CAWSEGGTEAFF
>TRBJ1-1|TRBD1|.|TRBV28
TGTGCCAGCAGAGGACAGGGTTGGACTGAAGCTTTCTTT
CASRGQGWTEAFF
>TRBJ2-1|.|few|TRBV10-3
TGTGCCATCAGGCCCGGGTCGCTTGGAAATGAGCAGTTCTTC
CAIRPGSLGNEQFF
>TRBJ2-2|TRBD1|.|TRBV5-4
TGTGCCAGCAGCCTTTGGACAGGGGTTAACACCGGGGAGCTGTTTTTT
CASSLWTGVNTGELFF
>TRBJ1-3|TRBD1|.|TRBV5-1
TGCGCCAGCAGCCGGACAGGGAAAACTGGAAACACCATATATTTT
CASSRTGKTGNTIYF
>TRBJ2-2|.|.|TRBV15
TGTGCCACCAGCAGAAGTCCCGGGACATCGAACACCGGGGAGCTGTTTTTT
CATSRSPGTSNTGELFF
>TRBJ2-2|TRBD2|few|TRBV19
TGTGCCAGTTGGAGCGGGAGAGAGAACACCGGGGAGCTGTTTTTT
CASWSGRENTGELFF
>TRBJ2-7|TRBD1|.|TRBV10-2
TGCGCCACATCGGGACAGCCCTACGAGCAGTACTTC
CATSGQPYEQYF
>TRBJ2-7|.|.|TRBV10-3
TGTGCCACCTCCGCGGACGGGCAGGGAGGCGAGCAGTACTTC
CATSADGQGGEQYF
>TRBJ1-1|.|.|TRBV4-3
TGCGCCAGCAGCCCAACTATCACCGAATGGCGGACTGAAGCTTTCTTT
CASSPTITEWRTEAFF
>TRBJ2-5|TRBD2|.|TRBV30
TGTGCCTGGAGCCCCCGGTTAGCGGGGCTGGCCCAGTACTTC
CAWSPRLAGLAQYF
>TRBJ1-2|.|.|TRBV23-1
TGCGCCAGTCGGCGGGGGGGCCACTATAACTATGGCTACACCTTC
CASRRGGHYNYGYTF
>TRBJ2-5|.|.|TRBV7-6
TGTGCCAGCAGCTTAGCTGGAAGTTGGAGGCAAGAGACCCAGTACTTC
CASSLAGSWRQETQYF
>TRBJ2-7|TRBD2|.|TRBV11-2
TGTGCCAGCAGCTTTGTAGCGGGAGGGCCTTCCTACGAGCAGTACTTC
CASSFVAGGPSYEQYF